What follows are 15 T cell receptor beta chains derived from one specimen sequenced in a study of radiation and T cells in renal cell carcinoma. Time point defined: blood 2 weeks post-SBRT. Treatment indicated: 15 Gy SBRT to primary tumor, nephrectomy 4 weeks later. TCRdb's table, derived via immunoSEQ multiplex PCR, lists solely in-frame clones and lacks some. The sample yields under 150,000 clones, 81% seen once. The sequencing used blood, collected from a patient whose treatment included radiotherapy and nephrectomy. Receptors were obtained from a woman aged 60-70 years with renal cell carcinoma.

The chain employs TRBV2 and TRBJ1-5; 8 nucleotides line up with TRBD1. With V trimmed by 6 bases and J by 6 bases, 10 bases remained unmatched. The CDR3 length is 15 residues. Per the germline V gene, CDR1 is SNHLY and CDR2 is FYNNEI. In DNA form, the CDR3 reads TGTGCCAGCAGAGAGTCGAACAGGGGGGCTCAGCCCCAGCATTTT. This codes for CASRESNRGAQPQHF.

This sequence joins TRBV7-2 and TRBJ2-7; TRBD2 matches at 10 bases. Losses at the gene ends were 4 bases for V and 7 bases for J; bases not matched to a gene: 16. This CDR3 spans 17 amino acids. In germline, CDR1 is SGHTA, CDR2 FQGNSA. CDR3 sequence (DNA): TGTGCCAGCAGCTACAACGAGCGGGAGGGCCCGGTAACTGAGCAGTACTTC. Its translation: CASSYNEREGPVTEQYF.

This clone occurred once. The chain has TRBV15 and TRBJ2-3; 10 bases map to TRBD1. CDR1 is LNHNV, CDR2 YYDKDF, per germline (reference sequence). Trimming at V came to 11 bases and at J to 1 base, leaving 3 bases not matched to a gene. The CDR3 consists of 13 residues. In nucleotides, the CDR3 is TGTGCCGCGGGGACAGGGGGCACAGATACGCAGTATTTT. Translated, it gives CAAGTGGTDTQYF.

In regard to this clone: At one end, the junction sequence differs from germline, possibly due to a read error. The V gene is TRBV7-7, the J gene TRBJ2-2; TRBD1 might be the D (5 bases). The germline V gene encodes CDR1 SSHAT and CDR2 FNYEAQ (reference sequence). The CDR3 sequence is 17 residues long. For the CDR3, the DNA is TGTGCTAGCAGCTTGGCCCCGGGCGGACAGAACACCGGGGAGCTGTTTTTT. Translation gives CASSLAPGGQNTGELFF.

The gene calls are TRBV28 and TRBJ1-5; D gene uncertain. The CDR3 totals 11 residues. V lost 5 bases and J lost 9, with 8 bases in between. The germline gives CDR1 MDHEN, CDR2 SYDVKM. CDR3: CASSPWGPQHF. For the CDR3, the DNA is TGTGCCAGCAGTCCGTGGGGGCCCCAGCATTTT.

The chain combines TRBV7-2 with TRBJ2-1; no reliable D call. Trimming took 2 bases from V and 5 from J, leaving 7 bases between them. Germline loops: CDR1 SGHTA, CDR2 FQGNSA. CDR3 size: 13 residues. CDR3 region: CASSLNLHNEQFF. DNA for the CDR3: TGTGCCAGCAGCTTAAATTTGCACAATGAGCAGTTCTTC.

V gene TRBV7-9 combines with J gene TRBJ1-6; no definite D call. Germline values: CDR1 SEHNR, CDR2 FQNEAQ (reference sequence). The CDR3 spans 16 residues. With 5 bases removed from V and 10 bases from J, the gap between germline ends came to 21 bases. This CDR3 reads CASSREGPGVGSPLHF. The CDR3 region has the DNA TGTGCCAGCAGCCGAGAGGGCCCGGGCGTCGGCTCACCCCTCCACTTT.

CDR3 sequence (DNA): TGCGCCAGCAGCTTGATGACGGAAGAGACCCAGTACTTC. Translating it yields CASSLMTEETQYF. This sequence joins TRBV5-1 and TRBJ2-5; D ambiguous. CDR3 length: 13 amino acids. Germline V CDR1 and CDR2: SGHRS, YFSETQ. V gave up 1 base and J gave up 3 bases, with 7 bases separating them. Based on the CDR3 plus reference TRBV5-1 and TRBJ2-5, the full variable domain is KAGVTQTPRYLIKTRGQQVTLSCSPISGHRSVSWYQQTPGQGLQFLFEYFSETQRNKGNFPGRFSGRQFSNSRSEMNVSTLELGDSALYLCASSLMTEETQYFGPGTRLLVL.

V usage is TRBV7-2 and J usage is TRBJ2-7; the match to TRBD2 covers 15 bases. The V gene end was trimmed by 4 bases and the J gene end by 4 bases; junction bases not matched to a gene: 2. Germline CDR1 is SGHTA and CDR2 is FQGNSA. This CDR3 spans 15 amino acids. For the CDR3, the DNA is TGTGCCAGCAGCTCGGGACTAGCGGGGGGTTACGAGCAGTACTTC. Its protein is CASSSGLAGGYEQYF.

The chain uses TRBV5-4 and TRBJ1-2, with no clear D. Germline V gives CDR1 SGHNT, CDR2 YYREEE (reference sequence). The CDR3 is 14 residues long. The germline V and J ends were trimmed by 0 bases and 6 bases, with 12 bases remaining between them. CDR3 nucleotides: TGTGCCAGCAGCTTGGATCGCCCGTGGAATGGCTACACCTTC. Protein product: CASSLDRPWNGYTF.

CDR3 residues: CASSKGRDEQYF. The CDR3 DNA reads TGTGCCAGCAGTAAGGGGAGAGACGAGCAGTACTTC. The chain recombines TRBV7-2 with TRBJ2-7; the D call may be TRBD1 or TRBD2 (5 bases each). Between the trimmed V and J ends, which lost 6 bases and 5 bases, there was a span of 11 bases. The CDR3 is 12 amino acids. Germline V gene sequence: CDR1 SGHTA, CDR2 FQGNSA.

The J gene is TRBJ1-3, the V gene TRBV6-1; D gene unclear. Looked up from germline, CDR1 is MNHNS and CDR2 is SASEGT. Trimming stripped 0 bases from V and 1 base from J, with 7 bases between. This CDR3 has 15 amino acids. In DNA form, the CDR3 reads TGTGCCAGCAGTGAAGCCTTGAATTCTGGAAACACCATATATTTT. It is translated as CASSEALNSGNTIYF.

CDR3 nucleotides: TGCAGCGTTCTAGAGTCTGGGACCGGGGAGCTGTTTTTT. Translation: CSVLESGTGELFF. The V and J genes are TRBV29-1 and TRBJ2-2; D gene uncertain. Germline-derived CDR1 and CDR2 are SQVTM and ANQGSEA. This CDR3 spans 13 amino acids. V was trimmed by 5 bases and J by 5 bases, leaving 12 bases between them.

This clone came up a few times. The V call is TRBV7-6, the J call TRBJ1-1; TRBD1 might be the D (6 bases). The CDR3 has 15 residues. V was cut by 4 bases and J by 2 bases, with 14 bases left in between. Germline V gene lookup returns CDR1 SGHVS and CDR2 FNYEAQ. CDR3 residues: CASSSQQGFNTEAFF. CDR3 coding DNA: TGTGCCAGCAGCTCCCAACAGGGTTTTAACACTGAAGCTTTCTTT.

This clone was recorded once. Its ends do not fully match the called genes, so a read error is possible. The rearrangement joins TRBV6-4 to TRBJ1-2; D uncertain. Germline V CDR1 and CDR2: MRHNA, SNTAGT. CDR3 size: 12 residues. The CDR3 region has the DNA TGTGCCAGCAGTGACCGCGGAACGCCTGGGTGCTTC. It codes for CASSDRGTPGCF.